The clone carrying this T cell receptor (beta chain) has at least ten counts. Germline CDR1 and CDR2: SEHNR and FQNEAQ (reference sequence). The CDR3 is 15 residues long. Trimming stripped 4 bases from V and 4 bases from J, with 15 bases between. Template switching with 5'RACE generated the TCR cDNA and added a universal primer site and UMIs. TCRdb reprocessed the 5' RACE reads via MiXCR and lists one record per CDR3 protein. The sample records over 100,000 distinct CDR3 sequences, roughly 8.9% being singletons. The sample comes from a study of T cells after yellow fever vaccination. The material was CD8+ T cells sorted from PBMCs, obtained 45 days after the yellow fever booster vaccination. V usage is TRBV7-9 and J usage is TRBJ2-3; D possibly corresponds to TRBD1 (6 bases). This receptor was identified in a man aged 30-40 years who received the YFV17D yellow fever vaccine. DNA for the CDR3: TGTGCCAGCAGCTCGGAACGACAGGCGTCAGATACGCAGTATTTT. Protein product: CASSSERQASDTQYF.